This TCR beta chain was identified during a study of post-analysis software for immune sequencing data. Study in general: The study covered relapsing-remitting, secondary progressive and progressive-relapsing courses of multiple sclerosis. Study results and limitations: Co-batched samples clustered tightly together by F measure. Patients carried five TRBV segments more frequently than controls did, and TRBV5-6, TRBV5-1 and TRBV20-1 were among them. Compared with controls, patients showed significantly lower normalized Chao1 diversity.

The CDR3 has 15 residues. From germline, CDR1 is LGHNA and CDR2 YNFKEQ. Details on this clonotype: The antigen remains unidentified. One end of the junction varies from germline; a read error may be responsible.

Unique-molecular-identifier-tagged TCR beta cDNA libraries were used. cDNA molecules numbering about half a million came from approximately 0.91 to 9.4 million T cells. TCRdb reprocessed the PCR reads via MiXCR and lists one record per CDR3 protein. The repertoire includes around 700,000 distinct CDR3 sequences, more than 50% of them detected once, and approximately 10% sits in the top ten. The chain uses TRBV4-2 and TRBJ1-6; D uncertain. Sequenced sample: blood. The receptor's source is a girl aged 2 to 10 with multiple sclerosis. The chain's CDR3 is CASSQAELDHSPLHF. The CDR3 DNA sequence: TGTGCCAGCAGCCAAGCAGAGCTAGACCATTCACCCCTCCATTTT.